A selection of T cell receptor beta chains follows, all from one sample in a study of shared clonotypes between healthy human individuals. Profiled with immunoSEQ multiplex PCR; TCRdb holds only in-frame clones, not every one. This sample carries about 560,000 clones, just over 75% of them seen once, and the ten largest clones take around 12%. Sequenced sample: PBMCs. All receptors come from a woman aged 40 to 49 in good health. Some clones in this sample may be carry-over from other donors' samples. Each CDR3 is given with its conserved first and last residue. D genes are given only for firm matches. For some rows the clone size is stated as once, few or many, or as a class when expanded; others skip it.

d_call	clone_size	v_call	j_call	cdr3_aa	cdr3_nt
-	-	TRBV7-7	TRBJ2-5	CASSLSFRGETQYF	TGTGCTAGCAGCTTAAGTTTTCGGGGAGAGACCCAGTACTTC
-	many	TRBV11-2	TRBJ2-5	CASSLGTGEETQYF	TGTGCCAGCAGCTTAGGGACTGGGGAAGAGACCCAGTACTTC
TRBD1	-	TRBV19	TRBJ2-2	CASSIQGQGSGGELFF	TGTGCCAGTAGTATTCAAGGACAGGGAAGTGGCGGGGAGCTGTTTTTT
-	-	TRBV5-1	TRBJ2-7	CASSTGTGVWEQYF	TGCGCCAGCAGCACCGGGACTGGGGTCTGGGAGCAGTACTTC
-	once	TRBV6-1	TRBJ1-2	CASSSGQYGYTF	TGTGCCAGCAGTTCTGGACAGTATGGCTACACCTTC
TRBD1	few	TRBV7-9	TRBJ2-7	CASSPLKGGHYEQYF	TGTGCCAGCAGCCCACTGAAAGGGGGCCACTACGAGCAGTACTTC
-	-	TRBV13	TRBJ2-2	CASSLIRGTGELFF	TGTGCCAGCAGCTTAATAAGAGGGACCGGGGAGCTGTTTTTT
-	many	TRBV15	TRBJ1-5	CATSRGGAGDQPQHF	TGTGCCACCAGCAGAGGGGGGGCAGGGGATCAGCCCCAGCATTTT
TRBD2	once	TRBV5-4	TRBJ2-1	CASSSSGRATEQFF	TGTGCCAGCAGCTCTAGCGGGAGGGCCACTGAGCAGTTCTTC
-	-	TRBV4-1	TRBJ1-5	CASSPWDGNSNQPQHF	TGCGCCAGCAGCCCTTGGGACGGTAATAGCAATCAGCCCCAGCATTTT
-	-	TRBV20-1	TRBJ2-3	CSASVLDTQYF	TGCAGTGCTAGTGTCCTGGATACGCAGTATTTT
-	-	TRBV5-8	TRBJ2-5	CASSPGGGGQETQYF	TGTGCCAGCAGCCCCGGGGGAGGGGGCCAAGAGACCCAGTACTTC
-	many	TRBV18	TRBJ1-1	CASSLYMWTEAFF	TGTGCCAGCTCATTATACATGTGGACTGAAGCTTTCTTT
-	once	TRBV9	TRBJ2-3	CASSVAGRSTDTQYF	TGTGCCAGCAGCGTAGCAGGGAGAAGCACAGATACGCAGTATTTT
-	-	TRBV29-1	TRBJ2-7	CSVVGGYEQYF	TGCAGCGTTGTTGGCGGCTACGAGCAGTACTTC
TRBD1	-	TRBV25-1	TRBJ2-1	CASSEPGQGVNEQFF	TGTGCCAGCAGTGAACCGGGACAGGGGGTCAATGAGCAGTTCTTC
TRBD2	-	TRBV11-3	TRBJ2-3	CASSLTSGMADTQYF	TGTGCCAGCAGCTTGACTAGCGGGATGGCAGATACGCAGTATTTT
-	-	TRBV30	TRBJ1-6	CAWLGSYNSPLHF	TGTGCCTGGCTTGGATCGTATAATTCACCCCTCCACTTT
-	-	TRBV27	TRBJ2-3	CASSLMASGTDTQYF	TGTGCCAGCAGTTTAATGGCTAGCGGCACAGATACGCAGTATTTT
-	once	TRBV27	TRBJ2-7	CASKLGTGSYEQYF	TGTGCCAGCAAACTTGGGACCGGCTCCTACGAGCAGTACTTC
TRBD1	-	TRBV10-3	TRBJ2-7	CAIRGDRGGYEQYF	TGTGCCATCAGAGGGGACAGGGGAGGCTACGAGCAGTACTTC
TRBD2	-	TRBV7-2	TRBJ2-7	CASSSSGTYEQYF	TGTGCCAGCAGCTCTAGCGGAACCTACGAGCAGTACTTC
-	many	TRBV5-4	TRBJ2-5	CASSYDRIQETQYF	TGTGCCAGCAGCTACGACAGGATCCAAGAGACCCAGTACTTC
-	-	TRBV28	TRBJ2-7	CASSRLAQTSYEQYF	TGTGCCAGCAGCCGGCTTGCGCAGACCTCCTACGAGCAGTACTTC
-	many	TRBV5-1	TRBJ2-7	CASSLGPRTGYEQYF	TGCGCCAGCAGCTTGGGCCCTCGGACGGGCTACGAGCAGTACTTC
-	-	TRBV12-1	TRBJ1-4	CASSSPRWPAPANEKLFF	TGTGCCAGCAGCTCCCCGCGCTGGCCGGCCCCAGCTAATGAAAAACTGTTTTTT
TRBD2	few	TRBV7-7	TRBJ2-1	CASSQRLSGRANEQFF	TGTGCCAGCAGCCAACGACTTAGCGGGAGAGCGAATGAGCAGTTCTTC
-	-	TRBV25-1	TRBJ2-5	CASSPTGTRETQYF	TGTGCCAGCAGTCCGACCGGGACTCGGGAGACCCAGTACTTC
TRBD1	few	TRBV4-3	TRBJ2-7	CASSQGLGQGFHEQYF	TGCGCCAGCAGCCAGGGACTCGGACAGGGTTTTCACGAGCAGTACTTC
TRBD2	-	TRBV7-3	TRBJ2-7	CASSFQGGDYEQYF	TGTGCCAGCAGCTTCCAGGGAGGGGACTACGAGCAGTACTTC
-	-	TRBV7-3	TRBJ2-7	CASSLTGAREQYF	TGTGCCAGCAGCTTAACAGGAGCGCGGGAGCAGTACTTC
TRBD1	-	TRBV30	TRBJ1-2	CASGDRGPNYGYTF	TGTGCCTCTGGGGACAGGGGGCCTAACTATGGCTACACCTTC
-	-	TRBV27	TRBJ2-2	CASSRSGTFGTGELFF	TGTGCCAGCAGTAGATCCGGGACATTCGGCACCGGGGAGCTGTTTTTT
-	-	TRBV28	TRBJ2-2	CARESQDQNTGELFF	TGTGCCAGAGAGTCACAGGACCAAAACACCGGGGAGCTGTTTTTT